The T cell receptor beta chain under discussion was sequenced for a study of tumor-infiltrating lymphocytes in oesophageal squamous cell carcinoma (dated by TCRdb to between 2015 and 2016). Points on this clonotype: Its recognized antigen is unknown. Base qualities are not at hand, and no much larger clone is one base apart.

The library was produced with PCR. The instrument was an Illumina HiSeq 2000. The public reads were reprocessed in TCRdb via fastp at Q25 and MiXCR, keeping in-frame beta chains. Identical CDR3 protein sequences are pooled into one entry, listed with their most common genes and DNA. The table for this sample lists around 13,000 distinct CDR3 sequences; approximately 50% of them were counted only once. In total, the top ten clones hold 30% to 45% of the sample. Including cysteine and phenylalanine, the CDR3 has 13 amino acids. Of the read, only the CDR3 DNA is kept; its 39 bases are in frame from base 1. V is clipped by 2 bases and J by 6 bases, and the sequence between their germline boundaries is 10 bases long.

Sequenced: esophageal tumor tissue. This clonotype was obtained from a male donor with esophageal squamous cell carcinoma. In this chain, TRBV12-3 or TRBV12-4 is recombined with TRBJ1-1; tentative D gene TRBD1, with 5 bases matching. The CDR3 here reads CASSLFSGAEAFF. The DNA sequence is TGTGCCAGCAGTTTATTTTCGGGGGCTGAAGCTTTCTTT.